This T cell receptor (beta chain) was sequenced for a study of blood T cell repertoires in COVID-19. Study-wide context: The United States, Italy and Spain provided the acute and convalescent COVID-19 samples. T cells, B-cell-depleted T cells, or PBMCs supplied cDNA or gDNA.

In the authors' methods: Reference gene primers were amplified, and this amplification served to estimate nucleated cell counts. Repertoires were generated with immunoSEQ multiplex PCR, while TCRdb's copy carries only in-frame clones and drops some. V, J and clone size derive from that table, while D and trimming were established from the DNA sequence. This table has about 80,000 clones, more than 60% appearing once. Sequences were obtained from peripheral blood. This TCR came from a human donor in a cohort sampled during active COVID-19.

The DNA for the CDR3 is TGTGCCAGCAGTGGAGGGGCTGGCAGACGGCAGTACTTC. Protein: CASSGGAGRRQYF. This chain links TRBV28 with TRBJ2-7, with D perhaps TRBD2 (6 bases). The CDR3 is 13 amino acids. The V end was cut by 5 bases, the J end by 9 bases, with 17 bases between. Germline CDR1 MDHEN, CDR2 SYDVKM.